This T cell receptor (beta chain) was sequenced during a study of blood T cells in healthy people across ages. The authors ran a second PCR of 7 to 11 cycles using a sample-barcoded 5' primer and a J-beta primer mix. TCRdb reanalysed the 5' RACE reads using MiXCR and keeps one entry per CDR3 protein. The repertoire includes roughly 1,700,000 distinct CDR3 sequences, 28% of them detected once, and approximately 7.7% sits in the top ten. The sample taken for sequencing was blood. This clonotype originated in a woman in her 30s in good health.

The CDR3 here is CATSVQPQHF. CDR3 nucleotide sequence: TGTGCCACCAGTGTCCAGCCCCAGCATTTT. The chain employs TRBV24-1 and TRBJ1-5; D uncertain. This CDR3 region has 10 residues. In germline, CDR1 is KGHDR, CDR2 SFDVKD. Trimming removed 5 bases at V and 7 bases at J, with 2 bases between.